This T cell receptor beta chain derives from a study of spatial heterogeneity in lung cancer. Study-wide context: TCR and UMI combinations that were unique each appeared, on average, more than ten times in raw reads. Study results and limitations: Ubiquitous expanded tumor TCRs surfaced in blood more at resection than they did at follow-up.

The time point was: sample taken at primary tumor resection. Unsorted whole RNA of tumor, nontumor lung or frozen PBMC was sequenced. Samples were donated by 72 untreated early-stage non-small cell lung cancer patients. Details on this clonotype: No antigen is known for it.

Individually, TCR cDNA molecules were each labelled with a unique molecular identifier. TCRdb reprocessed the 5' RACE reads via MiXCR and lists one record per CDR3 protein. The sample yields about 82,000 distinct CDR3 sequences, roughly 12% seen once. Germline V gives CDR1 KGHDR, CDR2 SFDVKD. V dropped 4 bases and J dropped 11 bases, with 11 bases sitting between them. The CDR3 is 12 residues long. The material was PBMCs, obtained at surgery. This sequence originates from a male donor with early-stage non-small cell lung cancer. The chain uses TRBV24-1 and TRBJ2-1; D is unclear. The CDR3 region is CATSDPALQQFF. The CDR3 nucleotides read TGTGCCACCAGTGACCCGGCCTTACAGCAGTTCTTC.